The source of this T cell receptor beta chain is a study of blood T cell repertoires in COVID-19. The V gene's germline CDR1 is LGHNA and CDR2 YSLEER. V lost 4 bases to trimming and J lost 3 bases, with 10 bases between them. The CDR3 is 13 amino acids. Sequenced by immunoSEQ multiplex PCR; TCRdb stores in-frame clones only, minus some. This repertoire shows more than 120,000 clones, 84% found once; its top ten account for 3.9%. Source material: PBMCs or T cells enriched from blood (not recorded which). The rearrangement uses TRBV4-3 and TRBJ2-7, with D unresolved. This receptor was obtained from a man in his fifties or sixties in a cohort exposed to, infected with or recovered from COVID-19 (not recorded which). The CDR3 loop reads CASSPGVGYEQYF. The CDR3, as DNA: TGCGCCAGCAGCCCGGGTGTGGGCTACGAGCAGTACTTC.